The 9 T cell receptor beta chains below come from one sample, sequenced in a study of control samples from healthy donors and cancer patients. Method: immunoSEQ multiplex PCR; TCRdb's copy keeps in-frame clones and lacks some. The data hold about 180,000 clones, with nearly 90% observed a single time. Sequenced sample: blood. These receptors were obtained from a woman aged 50 to 60 in good health.

The chain employs TRBV3-1 (or the pseudogene TRBV3-2) and TRBJ1-2; D unclear. V was cut by 1 base and J by 8 bases, with 8 bases left in between. The CDR3 loop spans 12 amino acids. Germline V gives CDR1 LGHDT, CDR2 YNNKEL (reference sequence). This chain's CDR3 is CASSQVEGGYTF. CDR3 DNA: TGTGCCAGCAGCCAAGTAGAGGGAGGCTACACCTTC.

The chain employs TRBV10-3 and TRBJ1-4; tentative D call: TRBD1 (5 bases). The CDR3 runs to 20 residues. Germline loops: CDR1 ENHRY, CDR2 SYGVKD. Between the trimmed V and J ends, which lost 2 bases and 0 bases, there was a span of 22 bases. CDR3 amino acids: CAISEPSLGGPRATNEKLFF. CDR3 DNA: TGTGCCATCAGTGAGCCGAGTTTAGGAGGGCCCAGGGCAACTAATGAAAAACTGTTTTTT.

This CDR3 is CASSLLRSDQPQHF. Here the CDR3 DNA reads TGTGCCAGCAGCTTGTTGCGGAGTGATCAGCCCCAGCATTTT. J is TRBJ1-5 and V is TRBV5-6; unclear D gene. CDR3 length: 14 residues. V was pared by 1 base and J by 5 bases, with 10 bases between. Germline lookup yields CDR1 SGHDT and CDR2 YYEEEE.

The V call is TRBV28, the J call TRBJ2-7; the D gene is possibly TRBD1 (6 bases). The CDR3 length is 17 residues. V was pared by 3 bases and J by 4 bases, with 22 bases between. The germline V gene has CDR1 MDHEN and CDR2 SYDVKM. CDR3 in amino acids: CASSFRRTAPTSYEQYF. CDR3 nucleotide sequence: TGTGCCAGCAGTTTTAGAAGGACAGCTCCCACGAGTTACGAGCAGTACTTC.

This chain joins TRBV28 and TRBJ1-6, with 7 positions matching TRBD1. Germline loops: CDR1 MDHEN, CDR2 SYDVKM. Losses at the gene ends were 1 base for V and 13 bases for J; bases not matched to a gene: 13. The CDR3 spans 16 residues. This CDR3 is CASSLSSAQGPIPLHF. The CDR3, as DNA: TGTGCCAGCAGTTTATCATCCGCACAGGGGCCCATCCCCCTCCACTTT.

The J gene is TRBJ2-5, the V gene TRBV5-6; 9 bases are shared with TRBD1. The trim removed 3 bases at V and 0 bases at J, leaving 12 bases unmatched. Germline-derived CDR1 and CDR2 are SGHDT and YYEEEE. The CDR3 runs 18 residues. The DNA for the CDR3 is TGTGCCAGCAGCTCTCCGGGACAGGGCGTTCCGTACCAAGAGACCCAGTACTTC. Its translation is CASSSPGQGVPYQETQYF.

The CDR3 sequence is CASSQVTANTEAFF. In DNA, the CDR3 is TGTGCCAGCAGCCAAGTAACTGCGAACACTGAAGCTTTCTTT. The rearrangement uses TRBV4-2 and TRBJ1-1; D not certain. V was cut by 1 base and J by 1 base, with 7 bases left in between. CDR1 is LGHNA and CDR2 is YNFKEQ in the germline V gene. The CDR3 loop spans 14 amino acids.

V usage is TRBV5-1 and J usage is TRBJ2-3; the D gene is possibly TRBD2 (6 bases). The germline V and J ends were trimmed by 4 bases and 6 bases, with 15 bases remaining between them. CDR1 and CDR2 (germline): SGHRS, YFSETQ. The CDR3 spans 14 residues. The CDR3 DNA is TGCGCCAGCAGCGGCGGGGTGGGGTTGGATACGCAGTATTTT. Protein: CASSGGVGLDTQYF.

This chain links TRBV5-1 with TRBJ1-1; D gene unclear. The V end lost 4 bases, the J end lost 8 bases, and 15 bases lay between the germline ends. Germline CDR1 reads SGHRS; CDR2 reads YFSETQ. The length of the CDR3 is 13 residues. Here the CDR3 DNA reads TGCGCCAGCAGCCCCCTGGACTCACGAGAAGCTTTCTTT. Its translation: CASSPLDSREAFF.